This TCR beta chain is from a study of blood T cell repertoires in COVID-19. The wider study: T cells, B-cell-depleted T cells, or PBMCs supplied cDNA or gDNA.

Sequencing used immunoSEQ multiplex PCR; TCRdb keeps in-frame clones, though not all of them. The repertoire holds about 98,000 clones, with roughly 86% as singletons. Germline loops: CDR1 SGHNT, CDR2 YYREEE (reference sequence). The CDR3 totals 16 residues. Trimming at V came to 4 bases and at J to 7 bases, leaving 7 bases not matched to a gene. The V and J genes are TRBV5-4 and TRBJ2-1; 14 bases match TRBD2. The TCR sequence derives from a man aged 50 or older with acute or convalescent COVID-19. Sample: peripheral blood. The CDR3 reads CASSMTSGRAGNEQFF. The DNA for the CDR3 is TGTGCCAGCAGCATGACTAGCGGGAGGGCCGGGAATGAGCAGTTCTTC.